This T cell receptor beta chain was captured in a study of blood T cell repertoires in COVID-19. Overall study: The United States, Italy and Spain provided the acute and convalescent COVID-19 samples. Sample material is recorded as cDNA or gDNA derived from T cells, B-cell-depleted T cells, or PBMCs.

Per the original methods: Amplification from reference gene primers served as the basis for estimated nucleated cell counts. Sequencing used immunoSEQ multiplex PCR; TCRdb keeps in-frame clones, though not all of them. The DNA gave D and trimming, while V, J and clone size come from that table. This sample carries tens of thousands of clones, 80% to 90% of them seen once, and the ten largest clones take about 4.9%. CDR1 LNHDA and CDR2 SQIVND come from the germline V gene (reference sequence). The CDR3 is 13 residues long. The germline V and J ends were trimmed by 5 bases and 7 bases, with 12 bases remaining between them.

Input material: peripheral blood. The receptor was isolated from a man in his 60s with acute or convalescent COVID-19. The chain links TRBV19 to TRBJ2-1; possibly TRBD2 for D (5 bases). CDR3 loop: CASSWASPNEQFF. The CDR3 DNA sequence: TGTGCCAGTAGTTGGGCTAGCCCTAATGAGCAGTTCTTC. The whole variable domain, remainder taken from reference TRBV19 and TRBJ2-1, is DGGITQSPKYLFRKEGQNVTLSCEQNLNHDAMYWYRQDPGQGLRLIYYSQIVNDFQKGDIAEGYSVSREKKESFPLTVTSAQKNPTAFYLCASSWASPNEQFFGPGTRLTVL.